The table lists the clone carrying this T cell receptor beta chain with a few counts. For CDR3 and TCR beta VDJ profiling, genomic DNA was the template used. Using its own MiXCR run on the reads, TCRdb lists one record per CDR3 protein. The sample includes around 200,000 distinct CDR3 sequences, approximately 60% of them seen just once. The CDR3 contains 14 residues. Germline loops: CDR1 SQVTM, CDR2 ANQGSEA. V lost 7 bases, J lost 6 bases, and 22 bases lay in between. The data are from a study of CD8+CD57+ T cells in acquired aplastic anemia. Background on the study: Sorted CD4+ plus CD8+ cells gave DNA averaging around 3 ug.

This TCR was sampled from a human donor in good health. The genes are TRBV29-1 and TRBJ2-7, with a weak D call TRBD2 (6 bases). The sequenced sample consisted of sorted CD4+, CD8+, or CD8+CD57+ T cells (not recorded which) from PBMCs. Here the CDR3 reads CSATGGGRSREQYF. The DNA for the CDR3 is TGCAGCGCCACAGGTGGAGGGAGGTCACGCGAGCAGTACTTC.